The clone carrying this T cell receptor beta chain was seen only once. The CDR3 spans 15 residues. The germline V and J ends were trimmed by 5 bases and 0 bases, with 8 bases remaining between them. Germline CDR1 is SNHLY and CDR2 is FYNNEI. Profiled with immunoSEQ multiplex PCR; TCRdb holds only in-frame clones, not every one. The data contain some 87,000 clones, around 80% of them singletons. This record belongs to a study of blood T cell repertoires in COVID-19. J is TRBJ2-6 and V is TRBV2, with D unclear. The sample consisted of peripheral blood. The receptor was isolated from a man aged 50 to 59 who had recovered from COVID-19. The CDR3 sequence is CASSQDASGANVLTF. The DNA for the CDR3 is TGTGCCAGCAGTCAGGATGCCTCTGGGGCCAACGTCCTGACTTTC.